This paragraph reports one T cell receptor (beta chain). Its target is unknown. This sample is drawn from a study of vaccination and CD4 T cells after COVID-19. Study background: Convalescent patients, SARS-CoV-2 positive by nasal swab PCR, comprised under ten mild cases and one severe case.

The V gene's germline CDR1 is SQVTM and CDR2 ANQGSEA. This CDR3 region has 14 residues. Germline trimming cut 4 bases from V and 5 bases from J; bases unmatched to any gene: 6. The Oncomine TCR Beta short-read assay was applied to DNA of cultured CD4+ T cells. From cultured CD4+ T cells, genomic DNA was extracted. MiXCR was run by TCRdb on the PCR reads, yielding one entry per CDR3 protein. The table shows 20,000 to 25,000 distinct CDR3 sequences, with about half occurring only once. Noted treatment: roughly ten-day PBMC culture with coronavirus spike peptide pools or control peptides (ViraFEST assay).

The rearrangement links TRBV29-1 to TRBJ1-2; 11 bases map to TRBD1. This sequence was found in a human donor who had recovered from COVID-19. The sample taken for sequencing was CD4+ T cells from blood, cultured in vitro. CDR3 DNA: TGCAGCGTTGGTCGGGACAGGGGGTCGTATGGCTACACCTTC. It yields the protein CSVGRDRGSYGYTF.